Listed here is a single TCR beta chain. Its target is not known. From germline, CDR1 is SGHTA and CDR2 FQGNSA. V lost 2 bases and J lost 4, with 9 bases in between. The CDR3 is 14 residues long. The data originate from a study of T cell clonotyping in hematopoietic cell transplantation. Whole-study results and caveats: Recipient TCR diversity dropped after transplant; expanded clonotypes rose from day 30 to 180.

Method: immunoSEQ multiplex PCR; TCRdb's copy keeps in-frame clones and lacks some. The table includes 30,000 or so clones, 70% to 80% detected once. The time point was: recipient sample about 28 days before transplant, after cytoreduction. Sequenced here: peripheral blood mononuclear cells, sampled before stem cell transplant. This receptor was taken from a woman in her 30s with chronic myeloid leukemia. Some clones in this sample may be carry-over from other donors' samples. This chain links TRBV7-2 with TRBJ2-1; D unresolved. The CDR3 protein is CASSLFLGYNEQFF. The DNA of the CDR3 is TGTGCCAGCAGCTTATTTCTAGGTTACAATGAGCAGTTCTTC.